Below are 9 T cell receptor beta chains sequenced from a single sample in a study of shared clonotypes between healthy human individuals. TCRdb keeps only in-frame clones here, not all; method: immunoSEQ multiplex PCR. Of some 1,600,000 clones in the sample, under 99% were seen once. Sequencing was performed on naive CD4+ T cells sorted from blood. Subset reported: CD45RA+ positively selected. Every receptor here comes from a man aged 30 to 39 in good health.

The J gene is TRBJ2-5, the V gene TRBV19; D uncertain. The CDR3 is made up of 13 amino acids. Trimming removed 4 bases at V and 5 bases at J, with 11 bases between. CDR1 LNHDA and CDR2 SQIVND come from the germline V gene (reference sequence). The CDR3, as DNA: TGTGCCAGTAGTAGGGTCCTCGGGGAGACCCAGTACTTC. Its protein product is CASSRVLGETQYF.

Turning to this clone: Other nucleotide sequences from this sample produce the same CDR3. V gene TRBV6-1 combines with J gene TRBJ1-5; D possibly corresponds to TRBD1 (5 bases). Germline CDR1 reads MNHNS; CDR2 reads SASEGT. This CDR3 is built from 12 residues. V was shortened by 6 bases and J by 6 bases, with 9 bases between the two germline ends. The CDR3 sequence is CASSGGGQPQHF. The DNA of the CDR3 is TGTGCCAGCAGCGGGGGAGGTCAGCCCCAGCATTTT.

The chain joins TRBV2 to TRBJ2-5; no reliable D call. Germline CDR1 and CDR2: SNHLY and FYNNEI. With 6 bases removed from V and 5 bases from J, the gap between germline ends came to 7 bases. This CDR3 is built from 11 residues. CDR3 nucleotides: TGTGCCAGCAGAGACTGGGAGACCCAGTACTTC. It translates to CASRDWETQYF. The whole variable domain, filled in from reference TRBV2 and TRBJ2-5, reads EPEVTQTPSHQVTQMGQEVILRCVPISNHLYFYWYRQILGQKVEFLVSFYNNEISEKSEIFDDQFSVERPDGSNFTLKIRSTKLEDSAMYFCASRDWETQYFGPGTRLLVL.

In this sample, this clone turned up once. The chain links TRBV5-5 to TRBJ2-1; D might be TRBD1 (6 bases). The ends were cut back, 4 bases at V and 9 bases at J, with 11 bases in the middle. Germline CDR1 and CDR2: SGHKS and YYEKEE (reference sequence). The CDR3 is made up of 12 amino acids. In nucleotides, the CDR3 is TGTGCCAGCAGCAGCACAGGGTTTGAGCAGTTCTTC. It translates to CASSSTGFEQFF.

This sequence joins TRBV9 and TRBJ2-5; 8 bases align to TRBD2. After removal of 4 bases from V and 9 bases from J, the junction contained 11 bases not matched to a gene. Germline CDR1 is SGDLS and CDR2 is YYNGEE. This CDR3 region has 14 residues. CDR3 sequence (DNA): TGTGCCAGCAGCTACGGGAGGGCCTCGGGAGCCCAGTACTTC. Translating gives CASSYGRASGAQYF.

The rearrangement uses TRBV14 and TRBJ2-2; D gene uncertain. The V end lost 3 bases, the J end lost 0 bases, and 11 bases lay between the germline ends. There are 16 residues in the CDR3. Germline assignment: CDR1 SGHDN and CDR2 FVKESK. In DNA form, the CDR3 reads TGTGCCAGCAGCCAGGCGTTGGGGACGAACACCGGGGAGCTGTTTTTT. It encodes CASSQALGTNTGELFF.

The chain recombines TRBV7-7 with TRBJ1-1; D is unclear. The V end lost 2 bases, the J end lost 6 bases, and 13 bases lay between the germline ends. Germline V gene data show CDR1 as SSHAT and CDR2 as FNYEAQ (reference sequence). This CDR3 comprises 14 residues. The CDR3 DNA reads as TGTGCCAGCAGCTTAACTTCCCCAGTCGCTGAAGCTTTCTTT. This translates into CASSLTSPVAEAFF.

The chain combines TRBV20-1 with TRBJ1-1, with D perhaps TRBD1 (6 bases). Germline V CDR1 and CDR2: DFQATT, SNEGSKA (reference sequence). The V and J ends lost 6 bases and 11 bases respectively, with 13 bases between them. The CDR3 has 10 amino acids. DNA of the CDR3: TGCAGTGCCCCGAAGGGGGAGGCTTTCTTT. Amino acid sequence: CSAPKGEAFF.

V is TRBV6-6 and J is TRBJ2-2; no firm D call. Germline lookup yields CDR1 MNHNY and CDR2 SVGAGI (reference sequence). The CDR3 spans 15 residues. Trimming stripped 0 bases from V and 4 bases from J, with 9 bases between. The CDR3 nucleotides read TGTGCCAGCAGTTACTCGAGACTCAGCACCGGGGAGCTGTTTTTT. It codes for CASSYSRLSTGELFF.